This T cell receptor (beta chain) was documented in a study of CD8 T cells in ankylosing spondylitis. Concerning this clonotype: Its antigen is unknown.

The CDR3 is 16 amino acids. CDR1 is DFQATT and CDR2 is SNEGSKA in the germline V gene (reference sequence). Trimming pared 3 bases from V and 5 bases from J, leaving 19 bases between. In TCRdb, the 5' RACE reads were re-called with MiXCR into one record per CDR3 protein. This sample has 150,000 or so distinct CDR3 sequences, with 30% to 40% found just once. The study's findings and limits: Reactive arthritis synovial fluid and blood previously showed some of these motif variants.

This chain joins TRBV20-1 and TRBJ2-2, with D perhaps TRBD1 (6 bases). The sequenced sample consisted of synovial fluid, either unsorted or a sorted T cell fraction (not recorded which). This sequence was found in a male donor with ankylosing spondylitis. CDR3 loop: CSARAQGTLGTGELFF. The CDR3 DNA reads TGCAGTGCTAGGGCTCAGGGGACCCTCGGAACCGGGGAGCTGTTTTTT.